The 2 T cell receptor beta chains in this list originate from one sample, sequenced in a study of response to subunit inactivated influenza vaccine. MiXCR was run by TCRdb on the RT-PCR reads, yielding one entry per CDR3 protein. The repertoire holds about 530,000 distinct CDR3 sequences, with about 10% as singletons. Specimen: PBMCs from blood, collected on the day of vaccination. The receptors derive from a man aged 50 to 60 who received an inactivated influenza vaccine.

This clonotype was seen more than once but under ten times. This chain joins TRBV6-5 and TRBJ1-5; no definite D call. The ends were cut back, 2 bases at V and 5 bases at J, with 10 bases in the middle. The CDR3 consists of 14 residues. The germline V gene has CDR1 MNHEY and CDR2 SVGAGI. CDR3 bases: TGTGCCAGCAGTTACAGGGTTGGAGATCAGCCCCAGCATTTT. Its protein is CASSYRVGDQPQHF.

This clonotype was picked up a small number of times. The genes are TRBV20-1 and TRBJ2-3; 16 nucleotides line up with TRBD2. The length of the CDR3 is 18 residues. CDR1 DFQATT and CDR2 SNEGSKA come from the germline V gene (reference sequence). The trim removed 6 bases at V and 3 bases at J, leaving 12 bases unmatched. CDR3 bases: TGCAGTGCCCGCCTCCCGGGACTAGCGGGAGGGTTGACAGATACGCAGTATTTT. Protein product: CSARLPGLAGGLTDTQYF.